The 10 T cell receptor beta chains listed next were all sequenced from one sample in a study of OX40 agonist ivuxolimab in advanced cancers. Some clones are missing from TCRdb's copy, which holds only in-frame ones; the method was immunoSEQ multiplex PCR. The sample has roughly 67,000 clones, approximately 86% seen once. Source: CD4+ or CD8+ T cells sorted from blood, taken in a trial of the OX40 agonist ivuxolimab. The receptors originated from an adult with an advanced solid tumor such as melanoma, head and neck, liver or kidney cancer.

This clone has only one observation. This chain uses TRBV18 with TRBJ2-3; unclear D gene. The CDR3 spans 13 residues. V lost 0 bases and J lost 6, with 7 bases in between. Germline V CDR1 and CDR2: KGHSH, LQKENI. The CDR3 sequence: CASSPPVTDTQYF. CDR3 in DNA: TGTGCCAGCTCACCACCTGTAACGGATACGCAGTATTTT.

V usage is TRBV28 and J usage is TRBJ1-5, with D perhaps matching TRBD1 (6 bases). The germline CDR1 and CDR2 sequences are MDHEN and SYDVKM. Trimming removed 1 base at V and 11 bases at J, with 9 bases between. This CDR3 comprises 12 residues. The DNA of the CDR3 is TGTGCCAGCAGTTTATCACAGGGCGCCCAGCATTTT. Its translation is CASSLSQGAQHF.

V usage is TRBV11-2 and J usage is TRBJ2-7; D unresolved. Trimming left V 5 bases short and J 4 bases short, with 15 bases between. Germline CDR1 SGHAT, CDR2 FQNNGV. The CDR3 runs to 14 residues. CDR3 sequence: CASSPLAGLYEQYF. The CDR3 coding sequence is TGTGCCAGCAGCCCTTTGGCAGGTCTTTACGAGCAGTACTTC.

This chain uses TRBV5-1 with TRBJ2-5; 8 nucleotides line up with TRBD1. Trimming cost V 4 bases and J 4 bases; bases outside gene matches: 12. CDR1 and CDR2 from the germline V gene are SGHRS and YFSETQ. The CDR3 has 16 residues. Written as DNA, the CDR3 is TGCGCCAGCAGCCCAAAAAACAGGACAGGGCCAGAGACCCAGTACTTC. Translation: CASSPKNRTGPETQYF.

The V and J genes are TRBV10-3 and TRBJ1-5; D unresolved. The CDR3 runs to 14 residues. CDR1 is ENHRY, CDR2 SYGVKD, per germline. V was pared by 6 bases and J by 9 bases, with 18 bases between. CDR3 loop: CAISGAELGGPQHF. Here the CDR3 DNA reads TGTGCCATCAGCGGTGCAGAACTGGGTGGGCCCCAGCATTTT.

The rearrangement uses TRBV10-3 and TRBJ2-1; 8 nucleotides align to TRBD2. Germline lookup yields CDR1 ENHRY and CDR2 SYGVKD. V lost 10 bases, J lost 0 bases, and 2 bases stayed unmatched. The CDR3 runs 13 residues. The CDR3, as DNA: TGTGCCACCAGCGGGGGCTCCTACAATGAGCAGTTCTTC. Its protein is CATSGGSYNEQFF.

V is TRBV5-6 and J is TRBJ2-5; D is uncertain. Germline CDR1 SGHDT, CDR2 YYEEEE. V was pared by 1 base and J by 1 base, with 5 bases between. This CDR3 contains 13 residues. The CDR3 DNA reads TGTGCCAGCAGCTTGCCCCCCCAAGAGACCCAGTACTTC. This encodes CASSLPPQETQYF.

This chain links TRBV29-1 with TRBJ2-5; D may correspond to TRBD1 or TRBD2 (6 bases each). The V and J ends lost 7 bases and 4 bases respectively, with 16 bases between them. Germline V gene lookup returns CDR1 SQVTM and CDR2 ANQGSEA. This CDR3 has 13 amino acids. CDR3 loop: CSAARGAGETQYF. The CDR3 DNA follows: TGCAGCGCCGCTAGGGGGGCTGGAGAGACCCAGTACTTC.

V is TRBV6-5 and J is TRBJ2-5, with D hard to call. TRBJ2-7 explains the end of the DNA better; the J call may be wrong. Germline loops: CDR1 MNHEY, CDR2 SVGAGI. The CDR3 extends over 12 amino acids. The CDR3 nucleotides are TGTGCCAGCAGCCCCGGTGGTTACGAGCAGTACTTC. Amino acids: CASSPGGYEQYF.

This clone was detected only once. The chain combines TRBV7-2 with TRBJ1-3; D not resolved. The germline V gene has CDR1 SGHTA and CDR2 FQGNSA. Trimming cost V 4 bases and J 0 bases, with 10 bases left between them. The CDR3 has 15 residues. CDR3 in DNA: TGTGCCAGCAGCTCCGGCCCCAGCTCTGGAAACACCATATATTTT. Residues: CASSSGPSSGNTIYF.